This T cell receptor (beta chain) is drawn from a study of T-cell reconstitution after alpha-beta-depleted transplantation in children. Study results and caveats: High day-60 TCRbeta diversity in some patients came from surviving recipient T cells and thymic progenitors.

This clonotype was counted between two and nine times. The antigen is unknown. The CDR3 length is 16 residues. Germline CDR1 reads MGHDK; CDR2 reads SYGVNS. V gave up 1 base and J gave up 1 base, with 10 bases separating them. Unique molecular identifiers were incorporated into the prepared TCRbeta library. TCRdb re-called the PCR reads through MiXCR, storing one row per CDR3 protein. The table lists under 450,000 distinct CDR3 sequences, 15% to 20% of them singletons. This TCR derives from a boy in the first two years of life who had a stem cell transplant for Wiskott-Aldrich syndrome, so the T cells may come from the graft donor. The V and J genes are TRBV25-1 and TRBJ2-2; D is possibly TRBD1 or TRBD2 (5 bases each). Sequenced material: PBMCs, mostly from graft donor cells, taken 360 days after TCRalphabeta/CD19-depleted stem cell transplant. The CDR3 DNA sequence: TGTGCCAGCAGTGAATCGAGGGGAAAGAACACCGGGGAGCTGTTTTTT. Encoded protein: CASSESRGKNTGELFF.